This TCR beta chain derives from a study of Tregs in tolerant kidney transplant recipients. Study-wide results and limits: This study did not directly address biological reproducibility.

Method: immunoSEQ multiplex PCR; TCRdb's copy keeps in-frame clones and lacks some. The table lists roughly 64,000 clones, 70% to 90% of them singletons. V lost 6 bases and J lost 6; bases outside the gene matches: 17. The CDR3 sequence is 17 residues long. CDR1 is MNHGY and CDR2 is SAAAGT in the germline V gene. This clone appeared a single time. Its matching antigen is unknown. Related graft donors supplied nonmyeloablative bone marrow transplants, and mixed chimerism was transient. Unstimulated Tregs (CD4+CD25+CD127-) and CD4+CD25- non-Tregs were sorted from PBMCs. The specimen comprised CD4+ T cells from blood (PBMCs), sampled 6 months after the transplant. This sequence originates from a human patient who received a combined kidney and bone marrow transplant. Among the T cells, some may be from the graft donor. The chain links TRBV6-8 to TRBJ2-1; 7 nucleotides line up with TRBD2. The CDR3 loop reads CASRNEAPLALFNEQFF. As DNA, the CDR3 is TGTGCCAGCAGAAACGAGGCCCCACTAGCGTTGTTCAATGAGCAGTTCTTC.